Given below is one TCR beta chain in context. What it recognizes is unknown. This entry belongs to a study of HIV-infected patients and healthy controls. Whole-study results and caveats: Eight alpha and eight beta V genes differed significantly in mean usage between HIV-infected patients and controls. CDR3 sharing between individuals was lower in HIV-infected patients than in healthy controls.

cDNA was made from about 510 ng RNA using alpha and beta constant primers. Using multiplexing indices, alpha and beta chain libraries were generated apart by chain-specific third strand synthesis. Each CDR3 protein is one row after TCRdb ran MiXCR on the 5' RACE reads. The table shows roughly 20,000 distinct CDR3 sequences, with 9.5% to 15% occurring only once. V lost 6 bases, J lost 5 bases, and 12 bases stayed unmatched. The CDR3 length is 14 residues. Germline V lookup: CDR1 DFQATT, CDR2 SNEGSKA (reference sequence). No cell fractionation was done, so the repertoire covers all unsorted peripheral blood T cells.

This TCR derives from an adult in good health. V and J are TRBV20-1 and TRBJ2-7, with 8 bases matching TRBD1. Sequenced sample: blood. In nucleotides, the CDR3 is TGCAGTGCCTTCCTTTCTCAGGGGGCGGACGAGCAGTACTTC. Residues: CSAFLSQGADEQYF.